This T cell receptor (beta chain) comes out of a study of blood T cell repertoires in COVID-19. Whole-study context: Whether acute or convalescent, the COVID-19 samples came from the United States, Italy and Spain. Nucleic acid was either cDNA or gDNA, and it came from T cells, B-cell-depleted T cells, or PBMCs.

This clone showed up just a few times. Germline V gives CDR1 SQVTM, CDR2 ANQGSEA. Deletions cut 2 bases from V and 5 bases from J, with 18 bases between. This CDR3 spans 15 amino acids. In the authors' methods: Reference gene primer amplification gave nucleated cell count estimates. Repertoires were generated with immunoSEQ multiplex PCR, while TCRdb's copy carries only in-frame clones and drops some. V, J and clone size are taken as reported in that table, and D and trimming were inferred from the DNA itself. The sample has about 38,000 clones; roughly 70% are singletons. Seattle patients were enrolled while actively infected and followed longitudinally.

Specimen: peripheral blood. The sequence was obtained from a man between 65 and 80 years old with COVID-19, enrolled during active disease. The chain has TRBV29-1 and TRBJ1-2; no clear D gene. CDR3 in DNA: TGCAGCGTTGAAACTGCGAGACATGCATTTTATGGCTACACCTTC. Translated: CSVETARHAFYGYTF.